This TCR beta chain was sequenced for a study of blood T cell repertoires in COVID-19. As for the study in general: Some COVID-19 samples were acute and others convalescent; all came from the United States, Italy and Spain. From T cells, B-cell-depleted T cells, or PBMCs came the material, which was cDNA or gDNA.

Original data processing: Amplification of reference gene primers provided the estimated nucleated cell counts. Sequencing was performed with immunoSEQ multiplex PCR; in TCRdb, only in-frame clones are kept and a portion is missing. V and J calls and clone size come straight from that table; D and trimming were deduced from the DNA. The sample has 210,000 or so clones; 84% are singletons. This CDR3 is built from 17 residues. Germline V gene data show CDR1 as LNHNV and CDR2 as YYDKDF (reference sequence). V shed 1 base, J shed 6 bases, and the junction held 8 bases outside the gene matches. Sequencing was carried out using peripheral blood. The chain uses TRBV15 and TRBJ2-3; 12 nucleotides agree with TRBD2. The TCR originated in a woman older than 75 with active or convalescent COVID-19. In nucleotides, the CDR3 is TGTGCCACCAGCAGAGCAACTAGCGGGAGGACCGGGGATACGCAGTATTTT. This gives the protein CATSRATSGRTGDTQYF.